This TCR beta chain stems from a study of OX40 agonist ivuxolimab in advanced cancers. At the level of the study: Patients were dosed intravenously with ivuxolimab at 0.01 to 10 mg/kg every 2 weeks. Study outcomes and limitations: Some patients without response likewise showed low normalized clonal expansion.

There are 14 residues in the CDR3. Germline V gene data show CDR1 as MNHEY and CDR2 as SVGAGI. V shed 2 bases and J shed 5 bases, with 12 bases lying between them. Method: immunoSEQ multiplex PCR; TCRdb's copy keeps in-frame clones and lacks some. The table records about 32,000 clones, approximately 88% of them present only once. To note about this clone: Its antigen is as yet unknown.

The TCR was taken from an adult with an advanced solid tumor such as melanoma, head and neck, liver or kidney cancer. This sample comprised CD4+ or CD8+ T cells sorted from blood, obtained in a trial of the OX40 agonist ivuxolimab. The J gene is TRBJ1-1, the V gene TRBV6-5; D not certain. The DNA of the CDR3 is TGTGCCAGCAGTTACGGGCTCACGGGGACTGAAGCTTTCTTT. This encodes CASSYGLTGTEAFF.